Below, one TCR beta chain is given with its context. The method was immunoSEQ multiplex PCR; TCRdb's version includes in-frame clones alone and lacks a portion of them. The sample lists some 44,000 clones; about 90% were seen once. This sample was included in a study of blood T cell repertoires in COVID-19. V was pared by 2 bases and J by 5 bases, with 4 bases of the junction left unmatched. Germline V gives CDR1 SEHNR, CDR2 FQNEAQ (reference sequence). CDR3 size: 15 residues. The sequenced sample consisted of peripheral blood. The chain is built from TRBV7-9 and TRBJ2-2; 8 nucleotides agree with TRBD1. The TCR was taken from a human donor in a cohort sampled during active COVID-19. The CDR3 DNA sequence: TGTGCCAGCAGCTTAAGACAGGGGCGGACCGGGGAGCTGTTTTTT. Residues: CASSLRQGRTGELFF.